These 17 T cell receptor beta chains originate from one sample sequenced in a study of T cells in Graves' hyperthyroidism and ophthalmopathy (dated by TCRdb to between 2019 and 2020). Libraries were constructed by multiplex PCR. TCRdb lists the instrument as Illumina HiSeq 2000. TCR beta CDR3 regions were amplified from RNA transcripts. For the first round of RT-PCR on the TCR CDR3, the HTBI primer set was used together with the Qiagen OneStep RT-PCR kit. In-frame beta chains were kept once TCRdb had trimmed the public reads at Q25 with fastp and called clones with MiXCR. Identical CDR3 protein sequences are pooled into one entry, listed with their most common genes and DNA. The sample has approximately 400,000 distinct CDR3 sequences on record, 15% to 17% of them singletons. The ten largest clones represent about 27% of the sample. Sequencing used blood. The receptor source for this set is a woman aged 18-29 years with Graves' hyperthyroidism that later progressed to Graves' ophthalmopathy.

Turning to this clonotype: A much larger clone differs by one base, so this may be a read error. The chain carries TRBV11-3 and TRBJ2-7; D may be TRBD2 (5 bases). This CDR3 region has 15 residues. CDR1 and CDR2 (germline): SGHNT, YENEEA. CDR3 residues: CASSLVRAVAYEQSF. The CDR3 nucleotides are TGTGCCAGCAGCTTAGTACGGGCCGTAGCGTACGAGCAGTCCTTC.

This clonotype was detected many times. This rearrangement joins TRBV7-2 to TRBJ2-1, with 7 nucleotides matching TRBD1. Trimming at V came to 6 bases and at J to 7 bases, leaving 12 bases not matched to a gene. CDR1 SGHTA and CDR2 FQGNSA come from the germline V gene. The CDR3 extends over 15 amino acids. CDR3 bases: TGTGCCAGCAGTTACAGGGGTATCCGGCGGAATGAGCAGTTCTTC. This codes for CASSYRGIRRNEQFF.

This clonotype was seen more than once but under ten times. V and J are TRBV30 and TRBJ2-2; a possible D gene is TRBD1 (6 bases). The CDR3 length is 10 residues. V lost 8 bases and J 6 bases, leaving 7 bases between the germline ends. From germline, CDR1 is GTSNPN and CDR2 SVGIG (reference sequence). As DNA, the CDR3 is TGTGCCCAGGGGCCCGGGGAGCTGTTTTTT. Encoded protein: CAQGPGELFF. Based on the CDR3 plus reference TRBV30 and TRBJ2-2, the full variable domain is SQTIHQWPATLVQPVGSPLSLECTVEGTSNPNLYWYRQAAGRGLQLLFYSVGIGQISSEVPQNLSASRPQDRQFILSSKKLLLSDSGFYLCAQGPGELFFGEGSRLTVL.

This clonotype was picked up many times. The chain is built from TRBV5-1 and TRBJ1-2, with D tentatively TRBD1 (6 bases). V was cut by 0 bases and J by 2 bases, with 11 bases left in between. The CDR3 consists of 15 residues. From germline, CDR1 is SGHRS and CDR2 YFSETQ. The CDR3: CASSLVGQPNYGYTF. CDR3 bases: TGCGCCAGCAGCTTGGTCGGACAGCCAAACTATGGCTACACCTTC.

Comment on this clonotype: Possible read error: a much larger clone is one base away. V gene TRBV3-1 combines with J gene TRBJ2-1, with D perhaps TRBD1 (5 bases). The germline CDR1 and CDR2 sequences are LGHDT and YNNKEL (reference sequence). The CDR3 spans 15 residues. V lost 4 bases and J 8 bases, leaving 18 bases between the germline ends. CDR3 in DNA: TGTGCCAGCAGCCTTCAGATGGTCAGGGCCTATGAGCAGTTCTTC. This gives the protein CASSLQMVRAYEQFF.

V and J are TRBV7-9 and TRBJ2-7; 10 nucleotides line up with TRBD2. The V gene's germline CDR1 is SEHNR and CDR2 FQNEAQ (reference sequence). The CDR3 is 17 residues long. V was pared by 5 bases and J by 2 bases, with 12 bases of the junction left unmatched. The CDR3 coding sequence is TGTGCCAGCAGCGAAGGGACTAGCGTTTCATCGACCTACGAGCAGTACTTC. Translated, it gives CASSEGTSVSSTYEQYF. Variable domain in full (rest from reference TRBV7-9 and TRBJ2-7): DTGVSQNPRHKITKRGQNVTFRCDPISEHNRLYWYRQTLGQGPEFLTYFQNEAQLEKSRLLSDRFSAERPKGSFSTLEIQRTEQGDSAMYLCASSEGTSVSSTYEQYFGPGTRLTVT.

This clonotype was counted ten times or more. The rearrangement uses TRBV12-3 or TRBV12-4 and TRBJ2-6, with D perhaps TRBD1 or TRBD2 (6 bases each). Deletions cut 3 bases from V and 3 bases from J, with 12 bases between. This CDR3 is 16 amino acids long. This chain's CDR3 is CASSLPGAHGANVLTF. CDR3 bases: TGTGCCAGCAGTTTGCCGGGGGCGCATGGGGCCAACGTCCTGACTTTC.

The chain is built from TRBV7-6 and TRBJ2-1, with D tentatively TRBD1 or TRBD2 (5 bases each). CDR3 length equals 15 residues. Trimming removed 6 bases from V and 6 bases from J, with 18 bases in between. Per the germline V gene, CDR1 is SGHVS and CDR2 is FNYEAQ. CDR3 in DNA: TGTGCCAGCAGTCGTAAACTGGGACGGCGCAATGAGCAGTTCTTC. Its protein product is CASSRKLGRRNEQFF.

The J gene is TRBJ2-7, the V gene TRBV25-1; 7 bases agree with TRBD2. The CDR3 runs to 13 residues. The germline CDR1 and CDR2 sequences are MGHDK and SYGVNS. Losses at the gene ends were 6 bases for V and 2 bases for J; bases not matched to a gene: 4. CDR3 region: CASRTGGTYEQYF. The CDR3 DNA reads TGTGCCAGCAGGACCGGGGGGACCTACGAGCAGTACTTC.

This clonotype was counted ten times or more. The chain couples TRBV15 to TRBJ2-1; 12 bases agree with TRBD2. The CDR3 contains 20 residues. Unmatched junction bases numbered 15, after V lost 0 bases and J lost 6 bases. Germline assignment: CDR1 LNHNV and CDR2 YYDKDF (reference sequence). CDR3 sequence reads: CATSRDHWGVSSGRANEQFF. The CDR3 region has the DNA TGTGCCACCAGCAGAGATCACTGGGGTGTTTCTAGCGGGAGGGCCAATGAGCAGTTCTTC.

At least ten counts were recorded for this clonotype. V and J are TRBV7-3 and TRBJ2-1, with 15 nucleotides matching TRBD2. The V gene end was trimmed by 4 bases and the J gene end by 14 bases; junction bases not matched to a gene: 6. The germline V gene encodes CDR1 SGHTA and CDR2 FQGTGA. The CDR3 sequence is 14 residues long. The CDR3: CASSSGLAGGIKFF. The CDR3 DNA follows: TGTGCCAGCAGCTCCGGACTAGCGGGAGGGATAAAGTTCTTC. The complete variable domain, with remaining parts taken from reference TRBV7-3 and TRBJ2-1, reads GAGVSQTPSNKVTEKGKYVELRCDPISGHTALYWYRQSLGQGPEFLIYFQGTGAADDSGLPNDRFFAVRPEGSVSTLKIQRTERGDSAVYLCASSSGLAGGIKFFGPGTRLTVL.

This clonotype was observed at least ten times. The chain couples TRBV6-5 to TRBJ2-7, with unresolved D. V was pared by 0 bases and J by 3 bases, with 9 bases between. This CDR3 spans 14 amino acids. Germline V gives CDR1 MNHEY, CDR2 SVGAGI. Here the CDR3 reads CASSYSSLGYEQYF. For the CDR3, the DNA is TGTGCCAGCAGTTACTCATCGTTAGGCTACGAGCAGTACTTC.

The chain combines TRBV20-1 with TRBJ2-7; 8 positions agree with TRBD1. CDR3 size: 13 residues. Germline V lookup: CDR1 DFQATT, CDR2 SNEGSKA (reference sequence). CDR3 sequence (DNA): TGCAGCGTACAGGGGGTGAAAACCTACGAGCAGTACTTC. It is translated as CSVQGVKTYEQYF.

Many counts were recorded for this clonotype. The genes are TRBV28 and TRBJ2-1; tentatively, D is TRBD2 (7 bases). Trimming took off 3 bases at V and 7 bases at J, with 25 bases between the two ends. Per germline, CDR1 MDHEN and CDR2 SYDVKM. There are 18 residues in the CDR3. CDR3 amino acids: CASSFRSPGRGGGNEQFF. CDR3 coding DNA: TGTGCCAGCAGTTTCCGATCCCCAGGGCGAGGGGGGGGAAATGAGCAGTTCTTC.

This clonotype was observed at least ten times. The CDR3 protein is CASSSQDSYEQYF. The CDR3 coding sequence is TGTGCCAGCAGTTCTCAGGACTCCTACGAGCAGTACTTC. The chain uses TRBV12-3 or TRBV12-4 and TRBJ2-7; no clear D. V was pared by 4 bases and J by 0 bases, with 7 bases between. The CDR3 sequence is 13 residues long.

This clonotype was counted many times. The chain links TRBV6-2 or TRBV6-3 to TRBJ1-1; D gene unclear. Trimming shortened V by 4 bases and J by 0 bases, and 9 bases separated the two germline ends. The CDR3 loop spans 14 amino acids. Germline V gene sequence: CDR1 MNHEY, CDR2 SVGEGT. This CDR3 is CASSFLDLNTEAFF. CDR3 coding DNA: TGTGCCAGCAGTTTCCTGGACCTGAACACTGAAGCTTTCTTT.

The genes are TRBV2 and TRBJ1-1; 9 positions agree with TRBD1. The CDR3 length is 14 residues. V shed 5 bases, J shed 5 bases, and the junction held 6 bases outside the gene matches. Per the germline V gene, CDR1 is SNHLY and CDR2 is FYNNEI. In DNA form, the CDR3 reads TGTGCCAGCAGTTGGGACAGGGCTGAAACTGAAGCTTTCTTT. As protein: CASSWDRAETEAFF.